The 16 T cell receptor beta chains listed next were all sequenced from one sample in a study of control samples from healthy donors and cancer patients. TCRdb's table, derived via immunoSEQ multiplex PCR, lists solely in-frame clones and lacks some. Recorded here are fewer than 200,000 clones; the top ten clones represent roughly 2.2%. Material: blood. These receptors originate from a woman aged 25-40 years in good health.

The V gene is TRBV5-6, the J gene TRBJ1-2; the match to TRBD1 covers 7 bases. V lost 3 bases to trimming and J lost 4 bases; unmatched junction nucleotides: 6. From germline, CDR1 is SGHDT and CDR2 YYEEEE. The CDR3 totals 14 residues. DNA for the CDR3: TGTGCCAGCAGCTCTGGGACAGCGGTCTATGGCTACACCTTC. It is translated as CASSSGTAVYGYTF. The full variable domain, in which reference TRBV5-6 and TRBJ1-2 provide the parts outside the CDR3, is DAGVTQSPTHLIKTRGQQVTLRCSPKSGHDTVSWYQQALGQGPQFIFQYYEEEERQRGNFPDRFSGHQFPNYSSELNVNALLLGDSALYLCASSSGTAVYGYTFGSGTRLTVV.

The chain employs TRBV27 and TRBJ1-6; 9 bases fit TRBD1. Trimming at V came to 8 bases and at J to 10 bases, leaving 9 bases not matched to a gene. Germline assignment: CDR1 MNHEY and CDR2 SMNVEV (reference sequence). This CDR3 is built from 14 residues. Written as DNA, the CDR3 is TGTGCCAGCTCTTACGGGACAGGGTACTCACCCCTCCACTTT. Translated, it gives CASSYGTGYSPLHF.

The rearrangement links TRBV7-9 to TRBJ1-1, with D possibly being TRBD1 (6 bases). The V gene's germline CDR1 is SEHNR and CDR2 FQNEAQ (reference sequence). The CDR3 is 14 amino acids. The V gene lost 2 bases and the J gene lost 0 bases, with 7 bases spanning the gap. This CDR3 is CASSLTGMNTEAFF. For the CDR3, the DNA is TGTGCCAGCAGCTTAACAGGGATGAACACTGAAGCTTTCTTT.

J is TRBJ1-5 and V is TRBV5-5; 9 bases fit TRBD1. Germline-derived CDR1 and CDR2 are SGHKS and YYEKEE (reference sequence). The CDR3 runs 13 residues. With 7 bases clipped from V and 7 bases from J, the junction kept 6 bases outside the gene matches. CDR3 region: CASSWTGDQPQHF. CDR3 in DNA: TGTGCCAGCTCGTGGACAGGGGACCAGCCCCAGCATTTT.

The V and J genes are TRBV20-1 and TRBJ2-1; D ambiguous. Trimming took 5 bases from V and 11 from J, leaving 13 bases between them. Germline V gene data show CDR1 as DFQATT and CDR2 as SNEGSKA (reference sequence). This CDR3 has 11 residues. DNA of the CDR3: TGCAGTGCTCCGCCTAGTTCGAAGCAGTTCTTC. This gives the protein CSAPPSSKQFF.

This chain's CDR3 is CASSLERGSSYEQYF. The CDR3 DNA follows: TGTGCCAGCAGCTTAGAGCGGGGGTCCTCCTACGAGCAGTACTTC. The chain joins TRBV7-2 to TRBJ2-7; 8 bases match TRBD2. V gave up 1 base and J gave up 0 bases; unmatched junction bases: 2. Germline V CDR1 and CDR2: SGHTA, FQGNSA. The CDR3 has 15 residues.

The V and J genes are TRBV19 and TRBJ2-5, with unresolved D. The CDR3 is 14 amino acids. Trimming took 5 bases from V and 3 from J, leaving 13 bases between them. The germline V gene has CDR1 LNHDA and CDR2 SQIVND (reference sequence). CDR3 in amino acids: CASSARAREETQYF. The CDR3 DNA reads TGTGCCAGTAGTGCCCGCGCGCGAGAAGAGACCCAGTACTTC.

The chain has TRBV4-3 and TRBJ1-6, with unresolved D. Germline loops: CDR1 LGHNA, CDR2 YSLEER. Trimming cost V 1 base and J 10 bases, with 14 bases left between them. The CDR3 has 15 amino acids. The CDR3 DNA reads TGCGCCAGCAGCCAAGGAGTTTCGGGAAGGTCACCCCTCCACTTT. It yields the protein CASSQGVSGRSPLHF.

V is TRBV7-9 and J is TRBJ2-7; D is ambiguous. The CDR3 is 11 residues long. The V end lost 7 bases, the J end lost 4 bases, and 8 bases lay between the germline ends. Germline assignment: CDR1 SEHNR and CDR2 FQNEAQ (reference sequence). The CDR3 bases are TGTGCCAGCACCCAATCATACGAGCAGTACTTC. Its protein product is CASTQSYEQYF.

The chain is built from TRBV27 and TRBJ2-7; 7 bases are a match to TRBD1. The CDR3 length is 13 residues. V shed 6 bases, J shed 3 bases, and the junction held 5 bases outside the gene matches. Per germline, CDR1 MNHEY and CDR2 SMNVEV (reference sequence). The chain's CDR3 is CASSQGQVYEQYF. CDR3 bases: TGTGCCAGCAGCCAAGGACAGGTCTACGAGCAGTACTTC.

The rearrangement uses TRBV4-1 and TRBJ1-3, with TRBD1 matching 9 bases. The CDR3 is made up of 18 amino acids. Germline CDR1 is MGHRA and CDR2 is YSYEKL. With 2 bases clipped from V and 0 bases from J, the junction kept 8 bases outside the gene matches. The CDR3 here is CASSQNRDRVYSGNTIYF. Here the CDR3 DNA reads TGCGCCAGCAGCCAAAACCGGGACAGGGTTTACTCTGGAAACACCATATATTTT.

This chain links TRBV30 with TRBJ1-5; D is possibly TRBD1 (6 bases). The CDR3 consists of 13 residues. Trimming removed 3 bases from V and 6 bases from J, with 12 bases in between. CDR1 and CDR2 (germline): GTSNPN, SVGIG (reference sequence). The CDR3 is CAWRNRASQPQHF. The CDR3 nucleotides read TGTGCCTGGAGAAACAGGGCGTCTCAGCCCCAGCATTTT.

The J gene is TRBJ1-5, the V gene TRBV18; D unresolved. The CDR3 is 16 residues long. Trimming pared 0 bases from V and 3 bases from J, leaving 12 bases between. Germline CDR1 is KGHSH and CDR2 is LQKENI. CDR3 sequence (DNA): TGTGCCAGCTCACCACCGACCGGAGGGTTCAATCAGCCCCAGCATTTT. Its translation is CASSPPTGGFNQPQHF.

This chain uses TRBV9 with TRBJ2-7; tentatively, D is TRBD2 (5 bases). The CDR3 is made up of 14 amino acids. Germline-derived CDR1 and CDR2 are SGDLS and YYNGEE. V lost 1 base and J lost 5, with 13 bases in between. CDR3 nucleotide sequence: TGTGCCAGCAGCGTAAAGCCGGGGAGCCACGAGCAGTACTTC. This encodes CASSVKPGSHEQYF.

The rearrangement links TRBV4-1 to TRBJ1-5; the match to TRBD1 covers 7 bases. The CDR3 runs to 15 residues. Germline V gene sequence: CDR1 MGHRA, CDR2 YSYEKL. V dropped 1 base and J dropped 4; count of bases not matched to a gene: 4. Written as DNA, the CDR3 is TGCGCCAGCAGCCAAGTCAGGGGGAAGAATCAGCCCCAGCATTTT. It specifies CASSQVRGKNQPQHF.

The chain joins TRBV19 to TRBJ1-2; 8 nucleotides line up with TRBD1. Losses at the gene ends were 6 bases for V and 7 bases for J; bases not matched to a gene: 10. CDR3 length: 14 residues. Germline V gene lookup returns CDR1 LNHDA and CDR2 SQIVND (reference sequence). The CDR3 reads CASSQGQGGSGYTF. The CDR3 DNA reads as TGTGCCAGTAGCCAAGGACAGGGTGGGTCTGGCTACACCTTC. Looking up the rest from reference TRBV19 and TRBJ1-2 gives the full variable domain: DGGITQSPKYLFRKEGQNVTLSCEQNLNHDAMYWYRQDPGQGLRLIYYSQIVNDFQKGDIAEGYSVSREKKESFPLTVTSAQKNPTAFYLCASSQGQGGSGYTFGSGTRLTVV.